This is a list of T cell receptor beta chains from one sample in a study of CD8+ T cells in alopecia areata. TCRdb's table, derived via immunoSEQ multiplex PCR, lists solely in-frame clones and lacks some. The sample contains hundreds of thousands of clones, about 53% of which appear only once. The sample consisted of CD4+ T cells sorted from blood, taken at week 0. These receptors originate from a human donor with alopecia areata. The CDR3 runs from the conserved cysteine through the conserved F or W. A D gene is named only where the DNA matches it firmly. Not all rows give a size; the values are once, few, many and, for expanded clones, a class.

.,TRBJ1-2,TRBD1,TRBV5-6,CASSVTGDRGYTF,TGTGCCAGCAGCGTTACAGGGGATAGGGGCTACACCTTC
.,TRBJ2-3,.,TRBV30,CAWSYRRDTQYF,TGTGCCTGGTCTTACAGGAGAGATACGCAGTATTTT
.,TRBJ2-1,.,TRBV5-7,CASSFGLEQFF,TGTGCCAGCAGCTTTGGTCTAGAGCAGTTCTTC
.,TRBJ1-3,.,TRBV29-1,CSVEAAGNTIYF,TGCAGCGTTGAGGCAGCTGGAAACACCATATATTTT
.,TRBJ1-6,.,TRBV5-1,CASSLRSGPTYSPLHF,TGCGCCAGCAGCTTACGCTCCGGGCCAACGTATTCACCCCTCCACTTT
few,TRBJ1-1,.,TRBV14,CASSHGLNTEAFF,TGTGCCAGCAGCCACGGGCTGAACACTGAAGCTTTCTTT
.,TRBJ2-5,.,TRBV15,CATTISGGRETQYF,TGTGCCACCACAATAAGTGGGGGGAGAGAGACCCAGTACTTC
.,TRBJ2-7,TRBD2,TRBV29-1,CSVVASGFYEQYF,TGCAGCGTTGTGGCTAGCGGCTTCTACGAGCAGTACTTC
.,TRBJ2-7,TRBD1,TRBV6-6,CASRISGTGVYEQYF,TGTGCCAGCAGAATCTCCGGGACAGGGGTCTACGAGCAGTACTTC
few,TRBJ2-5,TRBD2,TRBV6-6,CASSATTSGQETQYF,TGTGCCAGCAGTGCCACTACTAGCGGACAAGAGACCCAGTACTTC
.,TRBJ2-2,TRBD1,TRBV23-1,CASSQSLLQGAANTGELFF,TGCGCCAGCAGTCAATCTCTCTTACAGGGGGCGGCGAACACCGGGGAGCTGTTTTTT
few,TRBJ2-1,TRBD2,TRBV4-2,CASSHPPTSGGATEQFF,TGTGCCAGCAGCCATCCTCCGACTAGCGGGGGGGCCACTGAGCAGTTCTTC
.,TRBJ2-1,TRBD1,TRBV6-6,CASSYSTGGVNEQFF,TGTGCCAGCAGTTACTCGACAGGGGGCGTGAATGAGCAGTTCTTC
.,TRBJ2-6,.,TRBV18,CASSPPRGVTGANVLTF,TGTGCCAGCTCACCCCCAAGGGGGGTGACTGGGGCCAACGTCCTGACTTTC
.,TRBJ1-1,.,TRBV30,CAWSPQTGWNTEAFF,TGTGCCTGGAGTCCCCAGACCGGTTGGAACACTGAAGCTTTCTTT
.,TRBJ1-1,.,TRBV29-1,CSVGGGPVDEAFF,TGCAGCGTTGGGGGGGGCCCCGTCGATGAAGCTTTCTTT
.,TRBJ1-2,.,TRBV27,CASSQVILGLGRYGYTF,TGTGCCAGCAGCCAGGTGATTTTGGGACTTGGGCGTTATGGCTACACCTTC
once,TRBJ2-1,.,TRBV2,CASTSSTEQFF,TGTGCCAGCACGTCTAGCACTGAGCAGTTCTTC
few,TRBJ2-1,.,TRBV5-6,CASSIQDWGTGSSYNEQFF,TGTGCCAGCAGCATACAGGACTGGGGGACCGGGAGCTCCTACAATGAGCAGTTCTTC
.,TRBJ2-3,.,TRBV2,CASSGPGATDTQYF,TGTGCCAGCAGCGGGCCGGGGGCGACAGATACGCAGTATTTT